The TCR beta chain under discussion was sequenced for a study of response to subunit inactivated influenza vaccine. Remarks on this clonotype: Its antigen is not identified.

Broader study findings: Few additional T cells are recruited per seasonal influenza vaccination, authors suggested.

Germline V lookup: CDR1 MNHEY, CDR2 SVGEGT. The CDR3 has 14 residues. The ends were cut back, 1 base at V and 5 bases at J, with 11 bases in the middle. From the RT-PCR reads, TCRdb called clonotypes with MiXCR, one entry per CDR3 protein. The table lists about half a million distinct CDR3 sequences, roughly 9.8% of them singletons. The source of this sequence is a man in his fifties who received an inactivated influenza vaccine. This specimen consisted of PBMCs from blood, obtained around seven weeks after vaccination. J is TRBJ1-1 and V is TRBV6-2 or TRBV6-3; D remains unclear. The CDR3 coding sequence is TGTGCCAGCAGTTACTACCCGGCAAGAACTGAAGCTTTCTTT. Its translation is CASSYYPARTEAFF.